This T cell receptor beta chain is drawn from a study of T cell responses to AZD1222 COVID-19 vaccine. Germline CDR1 SGHDT, CDR2 YYEEEE. CDR3 length: 14 residues. V was cut by 4 bases and J by 0 bases, with 10 bases left in between. Sequencing used immunoSEQ multiplex PCR; TCRdb keeps in-frame clones, though not all of them. Of around 140,000 clones listed, approximately 91% were seen once; the top ten hold 1.5% to 2%. The chain links TRBV5-6 to TRBJ1-2, with a possible D match to TRBD1 (5 bases). The sequences come from peripheral blood, collected on day 0 of AZD1222 vaccination. This TCR came from an adult in good health. CDR3 region: CASSKRGSNYGYTF. The CDR3 DNA sequence: TGTGCCAGCAGCAAGAGGGGCTCTAACTATGGCTACACCTTC.